The clone carrying this TCR beta chain was seen once. Libraries were prepared by immunoSEQ multiplex PCR; TCRdb keeps only in-frame clonotypes and omits some of them. The table has about 17,000 clones, approximately 92% seen once. This specimen comes from a study of OX40 agonist ivuxolimab in advanced cancers. On the study more broadly: The eligibility criteria allowed prior anti-PD-1, anti-PD-L1 or anti-CTLA-4 therapy, and about 40% had some.

This CDR3 region has 18 residues. V was clipped by 0 bases and J by 0 bases, with 16 bases between them. CDR1 SGHKS and CDR2 YYEKEE come from the germline V gene (reference sequence). The chain links TRBV5-5 to TRBJ1-3, with TRBD1 as a possible D gene (5 bases). The sequencing here drew on CD4+ or CD8+ T cells sorted from blood, taken in a trial of the OX40 agonist ivuxolimab. The TCR sequence derives from an adult with an advanced solid tumor such as melanoma, head and neck, liver or kidney cancer. The chain's CDR3 is CASSLDRPTLISGNTIYF. CDR3 nucleotide sequence: TGTGCCAGCAGCTTGGACAGGCCCACGCTCATCTCTGGAAACACCATATATTTT. The whole variable domain, filled in from reference TRBV5-5 and TRBJ1-3, reads DAGVTQSPTHLIKTRGQQVTLRCSPISGHKSVSWYQQVLGQGPQFIFQYYEKEERGRGNFPDRFSARQFPNYSSELNVNALLLGDSALYLCASSLDRPTLISGNTIYFGEGSWLTVV.